This T cell receptor beta chain was profiled in a study of control samples from healthy donors and cancer patients. Sequencing used immunoSEQ multiplex PCR; TCRdb keeps in-frame clones, though not all of them. The sample shows 110,000 or so clones, around nine tenths of them seen only once. This CDR3 contains 13 residues. In germline, CDR1 is SGHRS, CDR2 YFSETQ. Trimming shortened V by 1 base and J by 5 bases, and 7 bases separated the two germline ends. Sequenced: blood. This sequence joins TRBV5-1 and TRBJ2-1; no reliable D call. The receptor was isolated from a human donor in good health. The donor label of this sample is uncertain. The CDR3 region has the DNA TGCGCCAGCAGCTTGAAGCGCGACAATGAGCAGTTCTTC. Protein sequence: CASSLKRDNEQFF.